This T cell receptor beta chain was sequenced during a study of blood T cell repertoires in COVID-19. Study background: From the United States, Italy and Spain came samples of acute and convalescent COVID-19. Sources were T cells, B-cell-depleted T cells, or PBMCs; the material itself was cDNA or gDNA.

As processed by the authors: How many nucleated cells were present was estimated from reference gene primer amplification. Here immunoSEQ multiplex PCR was the method, and the copy in TCRdb shows in-frame clones only, minus some. Clonal size and the V and J genes are those of that table, whereas D and trimming came from the DNA. The sample contains some 56,000 clones, about 82% of which appear only once. This CDR3 has 16 residues. V lost 1 base and J lost 0, with 12 bases in between. Germline V CDR1 and CDR2: SGDLS, YYNGEE. The chain carries TRBV9 and TRBJ2-3; no firm D call. Source material: peripheral blood. This clonotype was sampled from a woman at least 80 years old with acute or convalescent COVID-19. CDR3 loop: CASSVTAAASTDTQYF. Here the CDR3 DNA reads TGTGCCAGCAGCGTAACCGCGGCAGCTAGCACAGATACGCAGTATTTT.